This T cell receptor (beta chain) was identified during a study of blood T cells in healthy people across ages. The germline CDR1 and CDR2 sequences are LGHNA and YNFKEQ. The trim removed 6 bases at V and 6 bases at J, leaving 8 bases unmatched. The CDR3 runs 15 residues. Study results and caveats: PBMCs left unsorted prevented a conclusive naive versus antigen-experienced comparison.

Primed by a sample-barcoded 5' primer and a J-beta primer mix, a second PCR proceeded for 7 to 11 cycles. TCRdb independently ran MiXCR on the 5' RACE reads; one entry per CDR3 protein. The sample comprises roughly 1,300,000 distinct CDR3 sequences, approximately 63% of which are singletons, and 6.5% to 8% rests with the top ten. For this clonotype: Its antigen is unidentified.

Sequencing was carried out using blood. This chain joins TRBV4-2 and TRBJ1-4; 9 nucleotides align to TRBD1. This receptor was obtained from a man between 18 and 35 years old in good health. CDR3 protein: CASRPGTGFYEKLFF. For the CDR3, the DNA is TGTGCCAGCAGACCCGGGACAGGGTTTTATGAAAAACTGTTTTTT.